Here is one T cell receptor beta chain with its context. In the authors' methods: Scientists estimated how many nucleated cells there were by amplifying reference gene primers. The assay was immunoSEQ multiplex PCR, and TCRdb's table has in-frame clones only and misses some. V and J calls plus clone size are reproduced from that table; the DNA served to infer D and trimming. The profile covers about 94,000 clones, with 84% appearing a single time and around 5.8% taken by the ten largest. The length of the CDR3 is 15 residues. V was pared by 5 bases and J by 6 bases, with 17 bases between. Germline CDR1 reads MNHEY; CDR2 reads SMNVEV (reference sequence). The data originate from a study of blood T cell repertoires in COVID-19. Overall study: The United States, Italy and Spain supplied acute and convalescent COVID-19 samples.

The chain combines TRBV27 with TRBJ2-1; D is possibly TRBD2 (6 bases). The receptor's source is a man aged 55 to 70 with acute or convalescent COVID-19. Material for sequencing was peripheral blood. Here the CDR3 reads CASSPRGVTFNEQFF. DNA for the CDR3: TGTGCCAGCAGTCCCCGCGGGGTTACATTCAATGAGCAGTTCTTC.